This is a list of T cell receptor beta chains from one sample in a study of identical twins. TCRdb re-called the 5' RACE reads through MiXCR, storing one row per CDR3 protein. The sample includes about 690,000 distinct CDR3 sequences, 21% seen only once; the top ten take 4.3%. These data are also associated with another study on T cells expressing NK-cell markers.

The specimen sequenced was PBMCs. These receptors were collected from a woman aged 18-30 years in good health. CDR3s include the opening cysteine and the closing phenylalanine or tryptophan. A D gene is named only where the DNA matches it firmly. Clone sizes are given selectively: once, few, many, or a class where the clone is expanded.

TRBV6-1	TRBD2	TRBJ2-7	few	TGTGCCAGCAGAGCTAGCGGGAGAAGCTCCTACGAGCAGTACTTC	CASRASGRSSYEQYF
TRBV20-1	-	TRBJ2-7	many	TGCAGTGCTAGAGGAGAGGGAAGTCACGAGCAGTACTTC	CSARGEGSHEQYF
TRBV12-3/TRBV12-4	TRBD1	TRBJ1-2	-	TGTGCCAGCAGTCCCTACGACAACCTGGACAGGTTCCTTAGAGGAGGCTACACCTTC	CASSPYDNLDRFLRGGYTF
TRBV12-3/TRBV12-4	-	TRBJ2-5	-	TGTGCCAGCAGTTCCTGGACAGGCGGGGGGGAGACCCAGTACTTC	CASSSWTGGGETQYF
TRBV6-1	TRBD1	TRBJ2-7	few	TGTGCCACCCGGACAGGGGGCCTTTACGAGCAGTACTTC	CATRTGGLYEQYF
TRBV5-1	-	TRBJ2-1	-	TGCGCCAGCAGCTCCTCCGGGACGCTGGATACCAATGAGCAGTTCTTC	CASSSSGTLDTNEQFF
TRBV30	-	TRBJ1-2	few	TGTGCCTGGAGAAGCTGGACCTTCGGTGGCTACACCTTC	CAWRSWTFGGYTF
TRBV20-1	-	TRBJ1-5	-	TGCAGTGCTCAGGACAGCAACAATCAGCCCCAGCATTTT	CSAQDSNNQPQHF
TRBV7-2	TRBD2	TRBJ2-3	-	TGTGCCAGCAGCTTAGTTAGCGGGGCCGGGGTTCCGCAGTATTTT	CASSLVSGAGVPQYF
TRBV29-1	-	TRBJ1-1	many	TGCAGCGTTGAAATAATATGGGGCAGAGAAGCTTTCTTT	CSVEIIWGREAFF
TRBV20-1	-	TRBJ2-3	-	TGCAGTGCTAAAGAGGGGACTAGCACAGATACGCAGTATTTT	CSAKEGTSTDTQYF
TRBV15	-	TRBJ2-3	-	TGTGCCACCAGCAGTGGACCGGCCCCTAGCACAGATACGCAGTATTTT	CATSSGPAPSTDTQYF
TRBV6-5	TRBD2	TRBJ2-3	-	TGTGCCAGCAGTTACTCGAGAACTAGCGGGGCAGATACGCAGTATTTT	CASSYSRTSGADTQYF
TRBV4-3	TRBD1	TRBJ2-7	-	TGCGCCAGCAGCCAAGAGGAGACAGGGTTTTACTACCCCTCCTACGAGCAGTACTTC	CASSQEETGFYYPSYEQYF
TRBV29-1	-	TRBJ1-2	many	TGCAGCGTTGAAGGACGGGGCCTCAACTATGGCTACACCTTC	CSVEGRGLNYGYTF
TRBV10-3	-	TRBJ2-1	-	TGTGCCATCAGTGTCCTCCAGACCTATGAGCAGTTCTTC	CAISVLQTYEQFF
TRBV12-3/TRBV12-4	TRBD1	TRBJ2-7	few	TGTGCCAGCAGCCCCCGAGGGACAGGGTTTAACGAGCAGTACTTC	CASSPRGTGFNEQYF
TRBV25-1	-	TRBJ2-7	-	TGTGCCAGCTGGGGCGAGCAGTACTTC	CASWGEQYF
TRBV6-5	-	TRBJ2-1	few	TGTGCCAGCAGTTACTACCGACCCCCCAGGGGCAATGAGCAGTTCTTC	CASSYYRPPRGNEQFF
TRBV13	-	TRBJ2-3	-	TGTGCCAGCAGCATCCGATTGAAAGATACGCAGTATTTT	CASSIRLKDTQYF
TRBV15	-	TRBJ1-1	-	TGTGCCACCAGCAGAGACAGGGACGTTAGAACTGAAGCTTTCTTT	CATSRDRDVRTEAFF
TRBV20-1	-	TRBJ1-3	-	TGCAGTGCTAGAGGCAGGGGCTCTGGAAACACCATATATTTT	CSARGRGSGNTIYF
TRBV6-1	TRBD2	TRBJ2-3	-	TGTGCCAGCAGTCCCCTTGAGAGCGGGGGGGCAGATACGCAGTATTTT	CASSPLESGGADTQYF
TRBV19	TRBD1	TRBJ1-5	-	TGTGCCAGTAGTATTGGGACAGCCAGCAATCAGCCCCAGCATTTT	CASSIGTASNQPQHF
TRBV11-2	-	TRBJ2-1	-	TGTGCCAGCAGCTCTAATTATGGTCAGTTCTTC	CASSSNYGQFF
TRBV20-1	TRBD2	TRBJ2-2	-	TGCAGTGCTAGAGATCGGTCCGGGACTAGCGGGAGGTCCGGGGAGCTGTTTTTT	CSARDRSGTSGRSGELFF
TRBV7-9	-	TRBJ2-5	few	TGTGCCAGCAGCCTCGTGGACTGGGGCCAAGAGACCCAGTACTTC	CASSLVDWGQETQYF